This T cell receptor (beta chain) was retrieved from a study of beta chain features in type 1 diabetes. For the study at large: Patients shared similar age, gender and cell yields with healthy donors. Study findings and constraints: TCRB CDR3s from Type 1 diabetes patients were moderately but significantly shorter in all four CD4+ subsets.

Populations isolated by sorting all had purity greater than 95%. This clone has more than one count but fewer than ten. Its cognate antigen is unknown. Germline CDR1 reads SGHRS; CDR2 reads YFSETQ. Trimming shortened V by 4 bases and J by 10 bases, and 21 bases separated the two germline ends. The CDR3 has 16 amino acids. The entirety of the isolated RNA underwent reverse transcription, so expressed TCRB transcripts were sequenced. Assay: immunoSEQ multiplex PCR; the TCRdb copy retains only in-frame clones and omits some. The data show approximately 150,000 clones, around 8.8% seen once. Sample: central memory CD4+ T cells from blood. V gene TRBV5-1 combines with J gene TRBJ1-6, with D possibly matching TRBD1 (5 bases). The receptor comes from a man between 25 and 39 years old with type 1 diabetes. CDR3 coding DNA: TGCGCCAGCAGCATCGACGGACAAATCAACAACTCACCCCTCCACTTT. The encoded protein is CASSIDGQINNSPLHF.